Following are 19 T cell receptor beta chains from one sample sequenced in a study of a mutant IDH1 vaccine in newly diagnosed glioma (dated by TCRdb to 2020 to 2022). This sample's time point label indicates: week 47, end of study. A 20-mer mutant IDH1 peptide at 300 micrograms in Montanide made up each vaccine dose, which was injected subcutaneously together with topical imiquimod. Antigens of these TCRs are unknown. Libraries were constructed by the immunoSEQ multiplex PCR assay. In TCRdb, the immuneACCESS table is reduced to in-frame sequences with V and J assigned. These tables do not hold every clone; where another copy was compared, an unresolved V gene accounts for under half, and the others remain unexplained. Counted in this sample were around 33,000 clones; approximately 87% of them appeared once. Clones ranked in the top ten supply about 12% of the sample. The source material was PBMCs, sampled from a glioma patient whose treatment included an IDH1 peptide vaccine. The origin of the receptors is a woman in her twenties or thirties with glioma.

The chain combines TRBV29-1 with TRBJ1-2; D uncertain. This CDR3 spans 13 amino acids. Germline V lookup: CDR1 SQVTM, CDR2 ANQGSEA. Deletions cut 7 bases from V and 5 bases from J, with 17 bases between. Written as DNA, the CDR3 is TGCAGCGGGAGACACCTAGAAGGTTATGGCTACACCTTC. It translates to CSGRHLEGYGYTF.

The CDR3 loop is CASSRTGQGANGYTF. CDR3 nucleotide sequence: TGCGCCAGCAGCCGAACTGGACAGGGGGCGAATGGCTACACCTTC. This sequence joins TRBV5-1 and TRBJ1-2, with 11 nucleotides matching TRBD1. V was pared by 4 bases and J by 6 bases, with 8 bases of the junction left unmatched. Per the germline V gene, CDR1 is SGHRS and CDR2 is YFSETQ. There are 15 residues in the CDR3. Full variable domain (missing parts from reference TRBV5-1 and TRBJ1-2): KAGVTQTPRYLIKTRGQQVTLSCSPISGHRSVSWYQQTPGQGLQFLFEYFSETQRNKGNFPGRFSGRQFSNSRSEMNVSTLELGDSALYLCASSRTGQGANGYTFGSGTRLTVV.

This clone has just one count. The V call is TRBV19, the J call TRBJ2-5; D unclear. Per germline, CDR1 LNHDA and CDR2 SQIVND (reference sequence). Deletions cut 0 bases from V and 2 bases from J, with 7 bases between. The CDR3 contains 14 residues. The CDR3 sequence is CASSIENKQETQYF. The CDR3 nucleotides are TGTGCCAGTAGTATAGAAAACAAACAAGAGACCCAGTACTTC.

The chain employs TRBV9 and TRBJ1-5, with D uncertain. V was trimmed by 2 bases and J by 0 bases, leaving 9 bases between them. Germline values: CDR1 SGDLS, CDR2 YYNGEE. This CDR3 contains 15 residues. Here the CDR3 reads CASSVSQNSNQPQHF. Here the CDR3 DNA reads TGTGCCAGCAGCGTCAGCCAGAATAGCAATCAGCCCCAGCATTTT. Full variable domain (remainder filled in from reference TRBV9 and TRBJ1-5): DSGVTQTPKHLITATGQRVTLRCSPRSGDLSVYWYQQSLDQGLQFLIQYYNGEERAKGNILERFSAQQFPDLHSELNLSSLELGDSALYFCASSVSQNSNQPQHFGDGTRLSIL.

The V call is TRBV6-1, the J call TRBJ1-1, with D tentatively TRBD1 (6 bases). Germline CDR1 reads MNHNS; CDR2 reads SASEGT. The CDR3 has 14 amino acids. The V end was cut by 5 bases, the J end by 0 bases, with 10 bases between. The CDR3 region is CASSWGQLNTEAFF. For the CDR3, the DNA is TGTGCCAGCAGTTGGGGACAACTGAACACTGAAGCTTTCTTT.

The genes are TRBV9 and TRBJ2-7; tentatively, D is TRBD1 or TRBD2 (6 bases each). Looked up from germline, CDR1 is SGDLS and CDR2 is YYNGEE. The CDR3 consists of 12 residues. The V end was cut by 2 bases, the J end by 5 bases, with 8 bases between. This CDR3 is CASSVRGDEQYF. CDR3 bases: TGTGCCAGCAGCGTTAGGGGGGACGAGCAGTACTTC.

CDR3 sequence: CASSPREKRTDYEQYF. The DNA of the CDR3 is TGCGCCAGCAGCCCGAGGGAGAAAAGGACAGACTACGAGCAGTACTTC. The chain combines TRBV5-1 with TRBJ2-7, with D maybe TRBD1 (6 bases). CDR3 length: 16 residues. V was pared by 4 bases and J by 3 bases, with 20 bases between. The V gene's germline CDR1 is SGHRS and CDR2 YFSETQ.

The V gene is TRBV7-6, the J gene TRBJ1-6; TRBD1 agrees at 7 bases. This CDR3 has 15 residues. Trimming cost V 10 bases and J 9 bases; bases outside gene matches: 15. Germline values: CDR1 SGHVS, CDR2 FNYEAQ. In DNA form, the CDR3 reads TGTGCCAAAAAGGGGGTCAGGGGGGTAAGTTCACCCCTCCACTTT. It encodes CAKKGVRGVSSPLHF.

This sequence joins TRBV4-3 and TRBJ1-4; D remains ambiguous. The CDR3 loop spans 16 amino acids. V was cut by 4 bases and J by 6 bases, with 18 bases left in between. Germline CDR1 is LGHNA and CDR2 is YSLEER. CDR3 amino acids: CASSPAGRVGDEKLFF. The CDR3 bases are TGCGCCAGCAGCCCTGCTGGGAGGGTCGGGGATGAAAAACTGTTTTTT.

V is TRBV9 and J is TRBJ2-7; 11 bases line up with TRBD1. V was clipped by 4 bases and J by 5 bases; unmatched bases: 5. The CDR3 contains 14 residues. Germline V gives CDR1 SGDLS, CDR2 YYNGEE. CDR3 residues: CASSSPGQGDEQYF. As DNA, the CDR3 is TGTGCCAGCAGCTCGCCGGGACAGGGGGACGAGCAGTACTTC.

V usage is TRBV5-1 and J usage is TRBJ1-2, with no clear D. The V gene's germline CDR1 is SGHRS and CDR2 YFSETQ. This CDR3 spans 13 amino acids. Trimming cost V 0 bases and J 4 bases, with 7 bases left between them. CDR3 DNA: TGCGCCAGCAGCTTGGAGGCGGTCTATGGCTACACCTTC. Translation gives CASSLEAVYGYTF.

This clone was counted between two and nine times. The chain uses TRBV7-8 and TRBJ1-6, with TRBD1 as a possible D gene (6 bases). The CDR3 totals 13 residues. Trimming took 5 bases from V and 7 from J, leaving 9 bases between them. Looked up from germline, CDR1 is SGHVS and CDR2 is FQNEAQ. Here the CDR3 reads CASSAGANSPLHF. The DNA of the CDR3 is TGTGCCAGCAGCGCGGGGGCGAATTCACCCCTCCACTTT. The full variable domain, its missing parts supplied by reference TRBV7-8 and TRBJ1-6, is GAGVSQSPRYKVAKRGQDVALRCDPISGHVSLFWYQQALGQGPEFLTYFQNEAQLDKSGLPSDRFFAERPEGSVSTLKIQRTQQEDSAVYLCASSAGANSPLHFGNGTRLTVT.

The chain has TRBV9 and TRBJ2-7; the D gene is possibly TRBD2 (5 bases). Germline V gene sequence: CDR1 SGDLS, CDR2 YYNGEE. The CDR3 has 14 amino acids. V gave up 1 base and J gave up 2 bases, with 10 bases separating them. CDR3 coding DNA: TGTGCCAGCAGCGTACAAACGGGGACCTACGAGCAGTACTTC. Its translation: CASSVQTGTYEQYF.

The rearrangement links TRBV29-1 to TRBJ2-7; D is perhaps TRBD1 (7 bases). Trimming shortened V by 3 bases and J by 3 bases, and 18 bases separated the two germline ends. CDR1 SQVTM and CDR2 ANQGSEA come from the germline V gene. The CDR3 is 15 amino acids. The chain's CDR3 is CSVDEGGRGVYEQYF. The CDR3 nucleotides read TGCAGCGTTGATGAGGGGGGCAGGGGGGTCTACGAGCAGTACTTC.

This clone was seen only a few times. The chain recombines TRBV2 with TRBJ2-3, with TRBD2 identical over 14 bases. V was clipped by 6 bases and J by 0 bases; unmatched bases: 11. The V gene's germline CDR1 is SNHLY and CDR2 FYNNEI. The CDR3 contains 19 residues. CDR3 residues: CASRETSGGVRSSTDTQYF. For the CDR3, the DNA is TGTGCCAGCAGGGAGACTAGCGGGGGGGTTCGGTCGAGCACAGATACGCAGTATTTT.

This clone has a handful of counts. The rearrangement links TRBV4-1 to TRBJ1-4; no reliable D call. Germline CDR1 and CDR2: MGHRA and YSYEKL. The CDR3 runs 14 residues. V dropped 4 bases and J dropped 2 bases, with 8 bases sitting between them. The CDR3 sequence is CASSRGLTNEKLFF. The CDR3 DNA reads TGCGCCAGCAGCCGGGGATTGACTAATGAAAAACTGTTTTTT.

V is TRBV6-6 and J is TRBJ1-2; 8 bases map to TRBD1. This CDR3 region has 16 residues. Germline CDR1 is MNHNY and CDR2 is SVGAGI (reference sequence). With 2 bases clipped from V and 3 bases from J, the junction kept 8 bases outside the gene matches. CDR3 nucleotide sequence: TGTGCCAGCAGTTACGGGCTGGACAGGGCCGACTATGGCTACACCTTC. Translation gives CASSYGLDRADYGYTF.

The chain has TRBV19 and TRBJ2-5; TRBD1 matches at 7 bases. Germline V gene sequence: CDR1 LNHDA, CDR2 SQIVND (reference sequence). The CDR3 contains 15 residues. V gave up 7 bases and J gave up 5 bases; unmatched junction bases: 13. Here the CDR3 reads CASKNGLTGKETQYF. The CDR3 nucleotides are TGTGCCAGTAAGAATGGATTGACAGGGAAGGAGACCCAGTACTTC.

V and J are TRBV6-1 and TRBJ1-3, with no clear D. Trimming took 7 bases from V and 0 from J, leaving 13 bases between them. Germline CDR1 reads MNHNS; CDR2 reads SASEGT. The CDR3 runs to 15 residues. The CDR3: CASNLDGLSGNTIYF. The CDR3 DNA reads TGTGCCAGCAACTTGGACGGACTCTCTGGAAACACCATATATTTT.